This TCR beta chain was identified during a study of blood T cell repertoires in COVID-19. The wider study: Acute and convalescent COVID-19 specimens originated in the United States, Italy and Spain. PBMCs, B-cell-depleted T cells, or T cells were the source of the cDNA or gDNA that made up the material.

Methods used by the authors: Amplification of reference gene primers provided the estimated nucleated cell counts. Profiled with immunoSEQ multiplex PCR; TCRdb holds only in-frame clones, not every one. That table furnishes V, J and clone size, whereas the DNA furnished D and trimming. The sample shows 130,000 or so clones, 84% of them seen only once. The V segment lost 4 bases and the J segment 4 bases; nucleotides outside the gene matches: 7. Germline V lookup: CDR1 SGHNT, CDR2 YYREEE (reference sequence). The CDR3 consists of 15 residues. V is TRBV5-4 and J is TRBJ2-1, with TRBD2 identical over 8 bases. The source of this sequence is a human donor in a cohort sampled during active COVID-19. Material for sequencing was peripheral blood. The CDR3 DNA is TGTGCCAGCAGCCCGGGCCGGGGGGGGTACAATGAGCAGTTCTTC. This codes for CASSPGRGGYNEQFF.